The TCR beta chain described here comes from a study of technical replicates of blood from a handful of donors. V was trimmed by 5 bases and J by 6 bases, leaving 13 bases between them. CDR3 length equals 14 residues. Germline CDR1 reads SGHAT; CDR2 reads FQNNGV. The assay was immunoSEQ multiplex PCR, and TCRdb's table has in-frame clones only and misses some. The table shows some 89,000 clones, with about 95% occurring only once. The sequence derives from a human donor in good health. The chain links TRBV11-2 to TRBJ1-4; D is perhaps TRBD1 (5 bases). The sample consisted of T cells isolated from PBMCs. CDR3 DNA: TGTGCCAGCAGCATTGACAGAACAGATGAAAAACTGTTTTTT. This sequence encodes CASSIDRTDEKLFF.